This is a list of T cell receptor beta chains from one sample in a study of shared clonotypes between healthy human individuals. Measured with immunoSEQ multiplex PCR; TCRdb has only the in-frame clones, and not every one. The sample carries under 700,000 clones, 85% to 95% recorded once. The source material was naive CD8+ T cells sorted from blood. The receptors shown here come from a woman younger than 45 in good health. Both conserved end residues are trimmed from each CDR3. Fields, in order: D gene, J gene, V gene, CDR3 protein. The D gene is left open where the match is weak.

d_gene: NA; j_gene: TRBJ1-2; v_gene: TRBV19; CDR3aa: ASSPRENNRYGYT
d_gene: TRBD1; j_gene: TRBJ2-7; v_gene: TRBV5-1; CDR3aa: ASSEGQGKYEQY
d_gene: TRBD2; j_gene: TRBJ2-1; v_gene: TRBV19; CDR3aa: ASSILGGRHNEQF
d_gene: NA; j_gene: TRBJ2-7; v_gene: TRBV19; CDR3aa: ASSMRLGSYEQY
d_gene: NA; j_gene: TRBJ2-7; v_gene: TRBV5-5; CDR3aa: ASSLDSSFRATYEQY
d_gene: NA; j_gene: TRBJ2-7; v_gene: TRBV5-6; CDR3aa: ASSYDRTYEQY
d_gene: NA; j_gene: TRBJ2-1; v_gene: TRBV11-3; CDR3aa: ASSLESGQYNEQF
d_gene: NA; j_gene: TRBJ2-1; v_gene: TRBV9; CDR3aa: ASSPTRDPGDNEQF
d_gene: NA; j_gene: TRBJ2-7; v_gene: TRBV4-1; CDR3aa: ASSQRQGDYEQY
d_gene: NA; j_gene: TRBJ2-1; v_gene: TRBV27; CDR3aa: ASCTHNEQF
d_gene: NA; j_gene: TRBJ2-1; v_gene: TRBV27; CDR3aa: ASRAAGWNEQF
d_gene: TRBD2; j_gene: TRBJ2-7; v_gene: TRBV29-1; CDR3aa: SALAGDRHEQY
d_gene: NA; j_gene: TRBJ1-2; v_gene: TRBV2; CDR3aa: ASRNDDRINYGYT
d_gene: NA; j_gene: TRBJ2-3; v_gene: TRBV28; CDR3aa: ASSLRGLGRDTDTQY
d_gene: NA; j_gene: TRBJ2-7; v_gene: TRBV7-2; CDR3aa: ASSLVAGATYEQY
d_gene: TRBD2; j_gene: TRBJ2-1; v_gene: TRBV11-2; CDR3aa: ASRPGLVLGYNEQF
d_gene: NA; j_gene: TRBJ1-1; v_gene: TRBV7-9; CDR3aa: ASSLVSAGPATEAF
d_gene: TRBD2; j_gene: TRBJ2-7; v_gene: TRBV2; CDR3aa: ASTTSVGLHEQY
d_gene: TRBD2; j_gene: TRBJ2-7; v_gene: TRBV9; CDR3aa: ASSASGSSTYEQY
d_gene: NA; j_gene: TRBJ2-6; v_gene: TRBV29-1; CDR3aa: SVRGGANVLT
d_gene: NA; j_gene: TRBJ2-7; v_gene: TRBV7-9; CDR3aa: ASTGTPSYEQY
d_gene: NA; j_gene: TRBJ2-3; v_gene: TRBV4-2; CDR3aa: ASSQDKRSTDTQY
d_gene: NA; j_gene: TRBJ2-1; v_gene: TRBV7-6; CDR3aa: ASSLGWDEQF
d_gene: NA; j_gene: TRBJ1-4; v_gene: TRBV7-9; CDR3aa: ASSLEGPPDEKLF
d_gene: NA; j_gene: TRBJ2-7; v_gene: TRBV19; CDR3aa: ASSMGGGFSYEQY
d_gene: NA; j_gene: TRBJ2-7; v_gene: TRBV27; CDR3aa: ASSSGGPPSYEQY
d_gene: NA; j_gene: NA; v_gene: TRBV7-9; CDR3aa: ASSRDYEQY
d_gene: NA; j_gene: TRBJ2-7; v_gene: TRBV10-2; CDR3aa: ASSAEITYEQY
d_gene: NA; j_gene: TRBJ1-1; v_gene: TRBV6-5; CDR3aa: ASSYSNSGEAF
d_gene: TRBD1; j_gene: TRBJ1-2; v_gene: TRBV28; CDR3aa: ASSSYTGQGTRGNGYT
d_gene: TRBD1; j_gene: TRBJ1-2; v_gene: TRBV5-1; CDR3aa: ASSNRQGTYGYT
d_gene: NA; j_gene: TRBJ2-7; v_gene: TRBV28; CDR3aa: ASSLDGGHEQY
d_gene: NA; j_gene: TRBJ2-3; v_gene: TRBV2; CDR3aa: ASSEDGISTDTQY
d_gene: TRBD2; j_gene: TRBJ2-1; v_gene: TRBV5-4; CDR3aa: ASGTSSEQF
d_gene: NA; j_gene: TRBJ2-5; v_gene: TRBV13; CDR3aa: ASSLVGETQY
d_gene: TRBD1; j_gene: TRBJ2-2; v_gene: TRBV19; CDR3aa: ASGTGLVNTGELF
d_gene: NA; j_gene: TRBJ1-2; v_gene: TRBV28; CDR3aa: ASSFTGRGYGYT
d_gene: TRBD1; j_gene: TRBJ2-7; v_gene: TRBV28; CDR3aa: ASSYSRDRAHYEQY
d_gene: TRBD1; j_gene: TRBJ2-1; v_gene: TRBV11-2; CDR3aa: ASSLAAGGYTKLYNEQF
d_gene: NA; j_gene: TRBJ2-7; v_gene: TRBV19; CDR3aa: ASSPTVGRSSYEQY
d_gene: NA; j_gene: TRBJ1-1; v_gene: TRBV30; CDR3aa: AWSVGFGDTEAF
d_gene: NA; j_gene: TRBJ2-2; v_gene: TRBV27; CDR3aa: ASRRNTGELF
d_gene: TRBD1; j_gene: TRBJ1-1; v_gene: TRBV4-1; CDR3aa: ASSQDITGGVLGQYEAF
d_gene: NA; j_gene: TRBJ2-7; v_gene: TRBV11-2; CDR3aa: ASSLTAVDTYEQY
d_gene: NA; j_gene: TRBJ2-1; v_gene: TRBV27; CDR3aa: ASSLAYSYNEQF
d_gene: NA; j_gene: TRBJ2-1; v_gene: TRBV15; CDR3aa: ATSRRGEGYNEQF
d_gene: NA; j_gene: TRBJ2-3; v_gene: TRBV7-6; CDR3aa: ASSLGADTQY
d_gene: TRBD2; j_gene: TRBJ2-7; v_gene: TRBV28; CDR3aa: ASSLEGTSGY
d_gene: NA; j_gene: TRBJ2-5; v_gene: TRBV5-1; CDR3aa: ASSPWLGETQY
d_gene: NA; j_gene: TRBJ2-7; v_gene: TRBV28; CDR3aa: ASSFRASGAYEQY
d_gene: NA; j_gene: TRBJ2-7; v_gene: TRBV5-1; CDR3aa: ASSPSRGTYEQY
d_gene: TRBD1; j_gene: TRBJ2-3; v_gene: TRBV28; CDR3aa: ASQGADTQY
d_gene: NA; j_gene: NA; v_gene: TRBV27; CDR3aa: ASSLLGGEQY